The entry that follows covers one T cell receptor (beta chain) sequence. These data are taken from a study of neoadjuvant anti-PD-1 for oral cavity cancer. These oral cavity squamous cell carcinomas were HPV-negative and locally advanced. V lost 3 bases and J 7 bases, leaving 7 bases between the germline ends. The germline CDR1 and CDR2 sequences are SEHNR and FQNEAQ (reference sequence). This CDR3 spans 12 amino acids. The table came from immunoSEQ multiplex PCR; TCRdb's copy has only in-frame clones and leaves some out. The top ten hold approximately 2.5% of the sample, which has 15,000 to 20,000 clones, around 71% seen once.

This receptor was identified in a person aged 35 to 85 with oral cavity squamous cell carcinoma. The input for sequencing was PBMCs, taken before nivolumab (anti-PD-1) treatment. This sequence joins TRBV7-9 and TRBJ1-5; no reliable D call. The CDR3 protein is CASSFPEQPQHF. Here the CDR3 DNA reads TGTGCCAGCAGCTTTCCGGAACAGCCCCAGCATTTT.